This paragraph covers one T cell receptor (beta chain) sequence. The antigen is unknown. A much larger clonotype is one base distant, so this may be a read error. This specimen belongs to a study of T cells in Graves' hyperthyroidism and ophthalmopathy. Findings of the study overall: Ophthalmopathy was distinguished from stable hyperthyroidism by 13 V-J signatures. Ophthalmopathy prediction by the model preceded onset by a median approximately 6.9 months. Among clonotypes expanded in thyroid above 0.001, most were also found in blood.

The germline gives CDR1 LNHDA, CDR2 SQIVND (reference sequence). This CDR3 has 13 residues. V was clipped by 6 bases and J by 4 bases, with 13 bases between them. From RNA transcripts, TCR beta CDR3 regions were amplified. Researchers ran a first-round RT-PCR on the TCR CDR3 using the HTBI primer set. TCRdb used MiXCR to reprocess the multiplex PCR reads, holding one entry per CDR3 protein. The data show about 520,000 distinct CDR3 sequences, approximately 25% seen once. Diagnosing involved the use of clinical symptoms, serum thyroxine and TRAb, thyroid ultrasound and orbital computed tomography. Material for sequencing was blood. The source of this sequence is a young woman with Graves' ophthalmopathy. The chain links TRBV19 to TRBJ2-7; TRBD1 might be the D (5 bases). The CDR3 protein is CASRSQGWYEQYF. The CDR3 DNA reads TGTGCCAGTAGATCCCAGGGCTGGTACGAGCAGTACTTC.